A single sample is the source of the 19 T cell receptor beta chains below, sequenced in a study of cytomegalovirus exposure and HLA in healthy donors. It was with 60 Vbeta and 13 Jbeta primers that the PCR ran. Sequenced by immunoSEQ multiplex PCR; TCRdb stores in-frame clones only, minus some. The data show 210,000 or so clones, more than 65% seen once. Sample: PBMCs. These receptor sequences come from a man aged 18 to 30 in good health and CMV-seronegative.

In its sample, this clone was seen a few times. The V and J genes are TRBV2 and TRBJ2-6; 8 bases fit TRBD1. The length of the CDR3 is 20 residues. Trimming at V came to 1 base and at J to 1 base, leaving 12 bases not matched to a gene. Germline V gene sequence: CDR1 SNHLY, CDR2 FYNNEI. In DNA form, the CDR3 reads TGTGCCAGCAGTGAAGGGGTGTGGACAGGGCGGGCGTCTGGGGCCAACGTCCTGACTTTC. Translating it yields CASSEGVWTGRASGANVLTF.

The chain carries TRBV7-2 and TRBJ2-4; a weak D match, TRBD1 (6 bases). The CDR3 covers 16 residues. Trimming took 2 bases from V and 5 from J, leaving 16 bases between them. Germline V gives CDR1 SGHTA, CDR2 FQGNSA. The CDR3 loop is CASSLISSGGQNIQYF. As DNA, the CDR3 is TGTGCCAGCAGCTTAATCAGCAGTGGGGGCCAAAACATTCAGTACTTC.

A word on this clone: Sequence at one end of the junction differs from germline and may be a read error. The chain has TRBV7-9 and TRBJ2-7; D unclear. The CDR3 has 13 residues. Germline CDR1 is SEHNR and CDR2 is FQNEAQ (reference sequence). The CDR3 nucleotides are TGTTCCAGCAGCTTAGGGCAGACCTACGAGCAGTACTTC. Translation gives CSSSLGQTYEQYF.

The rearrangement joins TRBV30 to TRBJ1-1, with 7 bases matching TRBD1. The CDR3 is 12 residues long. Germline V lookup: CDR1 GTSNPN, CDR2 SVGIG (reference sequence). The V gene end was trimmed by 3 bases and the J gene end by 11 bases; junction bases not matched to a gene: 9. In nucleotides, the CDR3 is TGTGCCTGGAGCCGGGACAGTGGGAGCGCTTTCTTT. Residues: CAWSRDSGSAFF. Full variable domain (missing parts from reference TRBV30 and TRBJ1-1): SQTIHQWPATLVQPVGSPLSLECTVEGTSNPNLYWYRQAAGRGLQLLFYSVGIGQISSEVPQNLSASRPQDRQFILSSKKLLLSDSGFYLCAWSRDSGSAFFGQGTRLTVV.

The rearrangement uses TRBV11-3 and TRBJ2-2, with D possibly being TRBD2 (5 bases). Germline lookup yields CDR1 SGHNT and CDR2 YENEEA. V was clipped by 5 bases and J by 4 bases, with 11 bases between them. The CDR3 sequence is 14 residues long. The CDR3 region is CASSQAGGTGELFF. The CDR3 DNA reads as TGTGCCAGCAGCCAGGCAGGAGGCACCGGGGAGCTGTTTTTT.

This clone was seen a handful of times. J is TRBJ2-2 and V is TRBV5-1; TRBD2 matches at 7 bases. V gave up 2 bases and J gave up 4 bases; unmatched junction bases: 5. In germline, CDR1 is SGHRS, CDR2 YFSETQ. The CDR3 length is 15 residues. Written as DNA, the CDR3 is TGCGCCAGCAGCTTAACGGGGGGAGTCACCGGGGAGCTGTTTTTT. Its translation is CASSLTGGVTGELFF.

The chain is built from TRBV5-1 and TRBJ2-5; 7 positions agree with TRBD2. Trimming removed 4 bases from V and 5 bases from J; junction bases left unmatched: 8. The germline V gene has CDR1 SGHRS and CDR2 YFSETQ. The CDR3 sequence is 14 residues long. CDR3 coding DNA: TGCGCCAGCAGCGTGTCAGGGAGGGTGGAGACCCAGTACTTC. Amino acid sequence: CASSVSGRVETQYF.

The table lists this clone with a few counts. An end of the junction differs from the germline gene, which may be a read error. The J gene is TRBJ2-2, the V gene TRBV7-9; a possible D gene is TRBD2 (7 bases). Germline V gene lookup returns CDR1 SEHNR and CDR2 FQNEAQ (reference sequence). There are 16 residues in the CDR3. The CDR3: CSSSLVGGRVTGELFF. As DNA, the CDR3 is TGTTCCAGCAGCTTAGTGGGGGGGCGTGTCACCGGGGAGCTGTTTTTT.

This chain joins TRBV6-5 and TRBJ1-1; 8 bases align to TRBD1. Trimming cost V 4 bases and J 4 bases; bases outside gene matches: 5. Germline lookup yields CDR1 MNHEY and CDR2 SVGAGI. The CDR3 is 14 amino acids. For the CDR3, the DNA is TGTGCCAGCAGTTCCCAGGGGGCGCGCACTGAAGCTTTCTTT. This gives the protein CASSSQGARTEAFF.

The V call is TRBV28, the J call TRBJ2-1; 8 nucleotides align to TRBD1. Germline CDR1 MDHEN, CDR2 SYDVKM. The V gene end was trimmed by 6 bases and the J gene end by 9 bases; junction bases not matched to a gene: 7. The CDR3 sequence is 13 residues long. In nucleotides, the CDR3 is TGTGCCAGCAGCCAGAAAACAGGGGGTGAGCAGTTCTTC. As protein: CASSQKTGGEQFF.

V is TRBV5-6 and J is TRBJ1-1; D might be TRBD1 (5 bases). CDR3 size: 14 residues. Germline CDR1 and CDR2: SGHDT and YYEEEE. V was cut by 4 bases and J by 5 bases, with 15 bases left in between. The CDR3 DNA reads TGTGCCAGCAGCCCCCGGGGGGGGAGGACTGAAGCTTTCTTT. Its protein is CASSPRGGRTEAFF.

This CDR3 is CASRERGQGSGNTIYF. CDR3 coding DNA: TGTGCCAGCAGGGAAAGAGGACAGGGTTCTGGAAACACCATATATTTT. The chain combines TRBV6-6 with TRBJ1-3; TRBD1 aligns across 8 bases. After removal of 6 bases from V and 1 base from J, the junction contained 8 bases not matched to a gene. CDR1 is MNHNY, CDR2 SVGAGI, per germline (reference sequence). This CDR3 comprises 16 residues.

The rearrangement links TRBV4-1 to TRBJ2-6, with D unresolved. V lost 1 base and J lost 1, with 2 bases in between. The CDR3 spans 14 residues. CDR1 is MGHRA and CDR2 is YSYEKL in the germline V gene. The CDR3 loop is CASSQASGANVLTF. The DNA for the CDR3 is TGCGCCAGCAGCCAAGCGTCTGGGGCCAACGTCCTGACTTTC.

The J gene is TRBJ1-4, the V gene TRBV12-1; the tabulated D call, TRBD1, remains unverified against the DNA. TRBV12-1 is a pseudogene locus. There are 16 residues in the CDR3. CDR3 amino acids: CASSFEVLRGPEKLFF. In DNA form, the CDR3 reads TGTGCCAGCAGCTTTGAGGTCTTAAGGGGGCCTGAAAAACTGTTTTTT.

The V call is TRBV19, the J call TRBJ1-1; 8 bases match TRBD1. Unmatched junction bases numbered 20, after V lost 6 bases and J lost 5 bases. Germline loops: CDR1 LNHDA, CDR2 SQIVND (reference sequence). This CDR3 comprises 18 residues. Here the CDR3 reads CASSYGTGTLREYTEAFF. The DNA for the CDR3 is TGTGCCAGTAGCTACGGGACAGGTACGTTGAGGGAGTATACTGAAGCTTTCTTT.

This chain joins TRBV18 and TRBJ2-5, with 12 bases that match TRBD2. The germline V gene has CDR1 KGHSH and CDR2 LQKENI. The junction had 12 bases not matched to a gene; V was cut back by 8 bases and J by 5 bases. This CDR3 comprises 16 residues. CDR3 DNA sequence: TGTGCCAGCCAAGGCTCTAGCGGGAGGGTCCTGGAGACCCAGTACTTC. This gives the protein CASQGSSGRVLETQYF.

The chain recombines TRBV5-1 with TRBJ2-7; D gene uncertain. Germline V gene lookup returns CDR1 SGHRS and CDR2 YFSETQ. The CDR3 has 12 residues. The germline V and J ends were trimmed by 1 base and 3 bases, with 5 bases remaining between them. CDR3 sequence: CASSLFNYEQYF. In nucleotides, the CDR3 is TGCGCCAGCAGCTTGTTCAACTACGAGCAGTACTTC. Filled out from reference TRBV5-1 and TRBJ2-7, the complete variable domain reads KAGVTQTPRYLIKTRGQQVTLSCSPISGHRSVSWYQQTPGQGLQFLFEYFSETQRNKGNFPGRFSGRQFSNSRSEMNVSTLELGDSALYLCASSLFNYEQYFGPGTRLTVT.

The V gene is TRBV7-9, the J gene TRBJ2-1; TRBD2 matches at 12 bases. Germline V gene data show CDR1 as SEHNR and CDR2 as FQNEAQ (reference sequence). The CDR3 loop spans 15 amino acids. V lost 8 bases, J lost 7 bases, and 9 bases stayed unmatched. CDR3 DNA: TGTGCCAGCGCCCATACTAGCGGGAGGTATAATGAGCAGTTCTTC. This gives the protein CASAHTSGRYNEQFF. The full variable domain, rest sourced from reference TRBV7-9 and TRBJ2-1, is DTGVSQNPRHKITKRGQNVTFRCDPISEHNRLYWYRQTLGQGPEFLTYFQNEAQLEKSRLLSDRFSAERPKGSFSTLEIQRTEQGDSAMYLCASAHTSGRYNEQFFGPGTRLTVL.

The J gene is TRBJ1-1, the V gene TRBV2, with D uncertain. The V gene's germline CDR1 is SNHLY and CDR2 FYNNEI. The CDR3 is 14 amino acids. V was trimmed by 2 bases and J by 1 base, leaving 8 bases between them. CDR3 loop: CASSETQKNTEAFF. Here the CDR3 DNA reads TGTGCCAGCAGTGAAACACAGAAGAACACTGAAGCTTTCTTT.